The source of this T cell receptor beta chain is a study of control samples from healthy donors and cancer patients (dated by TCRdb to the early 2020s). V drops 1 base and J drops 1 base, leaving 14 bases in between. CDR1 and CDR2 were assigned from the germline V gene as MDHEN and SYDVKM. The CDR3 covers 18 residues, taking in both the cysteine and the phenylalanine. Only the CDR3 portion is preserved as DNA: 54 bases, with reading frame beginning at the first base. This clone was seen once. No cognate antigen has been identified for it. The record has no base qualities; no much larger clone is one base away. Libraries were made using the immunoSEQ multiplex PCR assay. TCRdb stores this immuneACCESS table with in-frame sequences only. Part of the clones is absent; in the studies checked, under half of the shortfall reflects unresolved V genes, and no reason is known for the rest. The sample table lists approximately 150,000 clones, approximately 91% of them with a count of one. 3% to 4% of the sample rests with the top ten.

This clonotype originated in a man aged 30 to 45 in good health. Recombination linked TRBV28 to TRBJ1-6; TRBD1 is a possible D gene, resting on 5 matching bases. The sequenced sample was blood. The nucleotide sequence reads as follows: TGTGCCAGCAGTTTATCTTTGGGGGTTTGGTCCTATAATTCACCCCTCCACTTT. Protein translation: CASSLSLGVWSYNSPLHF.